Listed below are T cell receptor beta chains from one sample, sequenced in a study of vaccination and CD4 T cells after COVID-19. These receptors' antigens are unknown. Each CDR3 protein gets one entry after TCRdb re-called the PCR reads with MiXCR. The sample carries some 16,000 distinct CDR3 sequences, 52% recorded once. The sample consisted of CD4+ T cells from blood, cultured in vitro, taken before SARS-CoV-2 vaccination. The receptors were sampled from a human donor who had recovered from COVID-19. CDR3s include the opening cysteine and the closing phenylalanine or tryptophan. The D gene is left open where the match is weak. Rows may omit the clone size; those that give it use once, few, many or a size class.

CDR3nt,CDR3aa,j_gene,v_gene,abundance,d_gene
TGTGCCAGCAGCCCTAACGCAGGGACCGGGGAGCTGTTTTTT,CASSPNAGTGELFF,TRBJ2-2,TRBV7-7,NA,NA
TGTGCCAGCAGCTCCCACTCTGGGGCCAACGTCCTGACTTTC,CASSSHSGANVLTF,TRBJ2-6,TRBV5-4,NA,NA
TGTGCCAGCAGCTTAGCTCCCAATTTATACAATGAGCAGTTCTTC,CASSLAPNLYNEQFF,TRBJ2-1,TRBV7-2,NA,NA
TGTGCCAGCAACGGGCAGGGGGCTGGAGAGCAGTACTTC,CASNGQGAGEQYF,TRBJ2-7,TRBV6-1,NA,TRBD1
TGTGCCAGTAGTCTTACAGGCCTGGATCAGCCCCAGCATTTT,CASSLTGLDQPQHF,TRBJ1-5,TRBV19,few,NA
TGTGCCAACAGCTTAGGTGGTGCTAGCGGGGAAGAGACCCAGTACTTC,CANSLGGASGEETQYF,TRBJ2-5,TRBV7-2,once,TRBD2
TGTGCCAGCGGGACCCAGGGGAACACTGAAGCTTTCTTT,CASGTQGNTEAFF,TRBJ1-1,TRBV19,NA,NA
TGTGCCAGCAGTTTACTTCCGGAAGAGATCTACACCTTC,CASSLLPEEIYTF,TRBJ1-2,TRBV6-5,NA,NA
TGTGCCAGTAGTACGGACAGGGAAGGGCTGGTCGGCTACACCTTC,CASSTDREGLVGYTF,TRBJ1-2,TRBV19,NA,TRBD1
TGCAGTGCTAGAGACCGAAGGGGACTAACAGGCGAGCAGTACTTC,CSARDRRGLTGEQYF,TRBJ2-7,TRBV20-1,once,TRBD2